Here is one TCR beta chain with its context. Its antigen is unidentified. V gave up 9 bases and J gave up 4 bases, with 21 bases separating them. Germline CDR1 LNHDA, CDR2 SQIVND (reference sequence). CDR3 length: 15 residues. Indicated time point: week 23, last vaccination. Every vaccine dose comprised 300 ug of mutant IDH1 20-mer peptide plus topical imiquimod. This sample was included in a study of a mutant IDH1 vaccine in newly diagnosed glioma. The overall study: With temozolomide cycles, or 4-6 weeks after radiotherapy alone, vaccination was started. Treated patients showed a male proportion of roughly 62%, a female proportion of roughly 38%, and a mean age of approximately 40 years. The earlier regimen, radiotherapy, temozolomide, or both, was most often both. Overall study results and limits: Pseudoprogression appeared unlinked to shifts in leading peripheral T cell clonotypes.

Repertoires were generated with immunoSEQ multiplex PCR, while TCRdb's copy carries only in-frame clones and drops some. This sample has 75,000 to 80,000 clones, with 75% to 90% found just once. Sequencing used PBMCs, obtained from a glioma patient whose treatment included an IDH1 peptide vaccine. This receptor was identified in a woman in her fifties or sixties with glioma. This chain connects TRBV19 to TRBJ1-1, with D perhaps matching TRBD1 (6 bases). The CDR3 bases are TGTGCCAGCCTACTCCGGGACATAGGTGGCACTGAAGCTTTCTTT. This translates into CASLLRDIGGTEAFF. Full variable domain (outside the CDR3, taken from reference TRBV19 and TRBJ1-1): DGGITQSPKYLFRKEGQNVTLSCEQNLNHDAMYWYRQDPGQGLRLIYYSQIVNDFQKGDIAEGYSVSREKKESFPLTVTSAQKNPTAFYLCASLLRDIGGTEAFFGQGTRLTVV.